The 6 T cell receptor beta chains listed next were all sequenced from one sample in a study of blood T cell repertoires in COVID-19. Data came from immunoSEQ multiplex PCR; TCRdb stores just in-frame clones and leaves some out. Among over 50,000 clones listed, about 80% were seen once. The sample consisted of peripheral blood. The source is a human donor in a cohort sampled during active COVID-19.

This chain connects TRBV30 to TRBJ2-7, with D perhaps TRBD2 (5 bases). CDR1 and CDR2 from the germline V gene are GTSNPN and SVGIG (reference sequence). The CDR3 length is 16 residues. The germline V and J ends were trimmed by 6 bases and 0 bases, with 21 bases remaining between them. CDR3 in DNA: TGTGCCTGCAAACGATCAGAGCGGAGGAGCTCCTACGAGCAGTACTTC. It specifies CACKRSERRSSYEQYF.

V is TRBV7-6 and J is TRBJ1-1; 7 bases map to TRBD1. Trimming removed 6 bases from V and 5 bases from J; junction bases left unmatched: 9. CDR1 is SGHVS, CDR2 FNYEAQ, per germline. This CDR3 has 14 amino acids. The CDR3 sequence is CASRGTARGTEAFF. In nucleotides, the CDR3 is TGTGCCAGCAGAGGGACAGCCCGCGGAACTGAAGCTTTCTTT.

This chain links TRBV25-1 with TRBJ2-7; 8 bases are a match to TRBD1. The CDR3 consists of 15 residues. V trimming: 3 bases; J trimming: 4 bases; junction bases outside the gene matches: 8. Germline CDR1 reads MGHDK; CDR2 reads SYGVNS. For the CDR3, the DNA is TGTGCCAGCAGTGATGCGGACAGGGTGAAGTACGAGCAGTACTTC. Translated: CASSDADRVKYEQYF.

The chain recombines TRBV30 with TRBJ1-5; D is perhaps TRBD1 (5 bases). Trimming shortened V by 4 bases and J by 11 bases, and 15 bases separated the two germline ends. Germline V gene sequence: CDR1 GTSNPN, CDR2 SVGIG (reference sequence). There are 12 residues in the CDR3. The CDR3 DNA follows: TGTGCCTGGAAACACAGGAGCGGGGCCCAGCATTTT. Residues: CAWKHRSGAQHF. The variable domain in full, with the rest retrieved from reference TRBV30 and TRBJ1-5, is SQTIHQWPATLVQPVGSPLSLECTVEGTSNPNLYWYRQAAGRGLQLLFYSVGIGQISSEVPQNLSASRPQDRQFILSSKKLLLSDSGFYLCAWKHRSGAQHFGDGTRLSIL.

The CDR3 DNA sequence: TGTGCCTTGGGGGGTCGGGCAGGGCCCTACGAGCAGTACTTC. Its translation is CALGGRAGPYEQYF. The genes are TRBV21-1 and TRBJ2-7; the table's D call of TRBD2 was not tested on the DNA. TRBV21-1 is an annotated pseudogene. The CDR3 has 14 residues.

The rearrangement joins TRBV12-3 or TRBV12-4 to TRBJ2-5; D gene uncertain. Trimming pared 5 bases from V and 4 bases from J, leaving 8 bases between. CDR3 length: 12 residues. This CDR3 reads CASSIVRETQYF. The DNA for the CDR3 is TGTGCCAGCAGTATTGTTAGAGAGACCCAGTACTTC.